The clone carrying this T cell receptor beta chain occurred many times. Its antigen is currently unknown. Semi-nested PCR with Nested Universal Primer A followed constant-region reverse priming of full-length variable regions. TCRdb re-analysed the 5' RACE reads in MiXCR, keeping a single row per CDR3 protein. This table has about 61,000 distinct CDR3 sequences, 25% to 30% appearing once. The germline V and J ends were trimmed by 0 bases and 2 bases, with 9 bases remaining between them. Germline V gene lookup returns CDR1 SGHRS and CDR2 YFSETQ. The CDR3 spans 14 residues. Naive CD4+ cells had CD25+ Tregs removed. General study findings and limits: Tumor Treg TCRs overlapped most with tumor naive CD4+ cells. The TCR gene usage of tumor memory CD4+ T cells clustered together with blood and lymph node memory CD4+ cells and with lymph node naive CD4+ cells.

The source material was tumor-infiltrating naive CD4+ T cells sorted from the breast tumor. Subset denoted: naive CD4+ T cells, CD4+CD45RA+CD25-. The V call is TRBV5-1, the J call TRBJ2-7, with D uncertain. The TCR sequence derives from a female donor with breast cancer. The DNA of the CDR3 is TGCGCCAGCAGCTTGGAGGGTGCAACCTACGAGCAGTACTTC. Translation gives CASSLEGATYEQYF.